This T cell receptor (beta chain) was captured by sequencing in a study of cytomegalovirus exposure and HLA in healthy donors (dated by TCRdb to 2016 to 2017). With regard to the full study: An earlier analysis of fewer than 750 of the donors reported about 300 Gb of sequence data and around 120 million unique TCR beta sequences obtained from approximately 180 million T cells. Four or five DR-DQ haplotypes were handled as single units for association and clustering, since linkage in the cohort was strong. Of the approximately 400 genotyped donors, roughly 80% fell in the genetic ancestry cluster associated with self-reported Caucasian donors. Rather than using new phenotypic data, the later analysis identified candidate immune exposures from TCR beta sequences and from how often those sequences occurred across donors. Genome-wide SNP genotypes for about 65% of the roughly 670 donors were used in a later genetic analysis, which treated that subset as a discovery cohort. Both class I and class II loci were covered by HLA typing, at four-digit resolution. Besides the first cohort of roughly 700 subjects, a separate validation cohort made up of 120 different subjects was used. High-throughput TCR immunosequencing, statistical association of individual TCRs with disease status, and machine learning were combined to predict cytomegalovirus infection status. An early release covering 550 to 700 HLA-typed donors comprised approximately 300 gigabases of sequencing data and roughly 86 million unique TCR sequences. In a later analysis, previously published TCR beta repertoires from several hundred donors were re-analyzed and high-resolution HLA genotyping was added so that TCR occurrence patterns could be studied. Donor age, sex, ethnicity and CMV serostatus were compiled together with the repertoire data. All discovery cohort repertoires had been generated using a single sequencing platform. Typing coverage varied by locus: 629-630 donors for A, B, C, DRB1 and DQB1; around 560 for DQA1; more than 600 for DPA1; roughly 450 for DPB1. An earlier analysis of about 600 of the donors used high-throughput TCR beta sequencing to judge whether each TCR beta V gene segment behaved as functional or pseudogenic. The study used immunosequencing to profile the T cell repertoires of under 700 subjects and linked those repertoires to cytomegalovirus serostatus. On average, roughly 240,000 unique TCR beta nucleotide sequences were sequenced per donor among a few hundred genotyped donors of the cohort, with about 17% of those sequences being non-productive. The study aimed to test whether signatures of past pathogen exposure could be identified by cataloging public T cell receptors.

The receptor library was made with the immunoSEQ multiplex PCR assay. For the multiplex PCR, a mixture combining 60 forward primers for TCR Vbeta segments and 13 reverse primers for TCR Jbeta segments was used. The CDR3 region of rearranged TCR beta genes was amplified from genomic DNA by a multiplex PCR assay. On the Illumina HiSeq System, the amplified TCR beta libraries were sequenced as 87-base-pair reads. The published analysis was carried out like this. Across the 500 to 850 repertoires, a later analysis counted tens of millions of unique TCR beta chains, approximately 12 million of which were shared by at least two donors. Raw reads were error-corrected and collapsed into unique sequences with a nearest-neighbor algorithm that merged closely related sequences to remove PCR and sequencing errors. V, D and J gene segments were assigned by aligning CDR3 sequences to IMGT reference sequences. For a sequence to be retained, a match of at least six nucleotides to both a V gene segment and a J gene segment was required. Rearrangements were called productive when the CDR3 lacked stop codons and stayed in frame with V and J; all others were non-productive. CDR3 was defined by IMGT convention, running from the second conserved V-encoded cysteine to the conserved J-encoded phenylalanine. The earlier analysis of about 570 of the donors excluded any sequence lacking an unambiguous match to a single V gene segment. An earlier analysis of under 750 of the donors called V segments functional above 56.7% productive rearrangements and segregating when the between-donor standard deviation exceeded 5%. A statistical classification framework was developed to diagnose cytomegalovirus status using the catalog of TCR beta chain sequences. In a later analysis, V and J genes were assigned by comparing TCR nucleotide sequences against IMGT/GENE-DB human TR gene sequences. Using the TCRdist pipeline, a later analysis assigned CDR3 sequences along with most-parsimonious VDJ recombination scenarios. A later analysis defined each TCR beta chain by its CDR3 amino acid sequence plus V-gene family, and excluded reads lacking a unique V-gene family. As a way to deal with suspected cross-contamination and a sequencing artifact, a later analysis dropped roughly 600 nucleotide sequences that were highly shared and had low generation probability. A later analysis calculated a clonal expansion index for each public chain from normalized within-repertoire ranks of inferred template counts. Generation probabilities in a later analysis came from a VDJ recombination model fitted to out-of-frame rearrangements, and those results were checked against IGoR. Hypergeometric tests were used in a later analysis to score TCR-TCR, TCR-HLA and TCR-CMV co-occurrence, with a repertoire-size bias correction applied to the TCR pairs. False discovery rates were estimated in a later analysis by permuting HLA or CMV assignments 20 times. In a later analysis, co-occurring TCRs were grouped using DBSCAN, and TCRdist sequence similarity was added for clustering within HLA-allele-positive subsets. Repertoires with fewer than 30,000 or more than 120,000 public chains, plus five repertoires with anomalous nucleotide sharing, were excluded from co-occurrence clustering. Drawn from immuneACCESS, this table holds only the in-frame rearrangements with V and J called that TCRdb kept. Clones are partly lost; checked studies trace under half to an unresolved V gene and leave the rest unexplained. Clone size and the V and J calls come from that table; the DNA yielded D and trimming. This sample holds 250,000 to 350,000 clones; about nine tenths were observed only once. Jointly, the top ten make up 3.5% to 4.5% of the sample.

General study outcomes and caveats: Roughly uniform sequencing depth across donors was assumed in presence/absence analyses, although this assumption may not hold. A cluster of highly shared sequence variants was judged likely to be a technical artifact of the sequencing pipeline. In a later analysis, TCR association rates were found to vary across HLA loci, with the most associated TCRs seen for DRB1 alleles and the fewest for HLA-C alleles. When HLA alleles, especially DR and DQ, strongly co-occurred, TCR associations were difficult to assign to individual alleles. Because HLA typing was unavailable for some donors at each locus, only the typed subset was used in association tests. The authors suggested that the approach could potentially be extended to other disease states and immunological phenotypes. A later genetic analysis reported fewer N-insertions in productive TCRs among donors in an Asian-associated ancestry cluster than the roughly 700-donor mean. At a false discovery rate of 0.05, a later analysis linked roughly 17,000 TCR beta sequences to specific HLA alleles. Immune exposure information for the cohort was limited to CMV serostatus. Three of the identified cytomegalovirus-associated TCR beta chains were confirmed in vitro to be specific for cytomegalovirus antigens. V-gene and J-gene trimming of TCR beta chains was associated with a missense DCLRE1C variant in a later genetic analysis, and the association was replicated in an independent cohort. Linkage disequilibrium might explain the correlated functional status among segregating V segments, but an unknown experimental factor could not be ruled out. Across donors, most TCR sequences were observed very rarely, whereas some public TCRs were present in many individuals. Cytomegalovirus status was reported to be diagnosed by the classifier with high specificity and sensitivity in both the original and validation cohorts. In this cohort, only TCR beta chains were sequenced, and detectable features were limited by the absence of alpha or paired-chain data. A further reported finding was that TCR beta sequences accurately predicted the HLA-A and HLA-B alleles for most subjects in the first cohort. Because counts were too low, seventeen rarely observed V segments, including chromosome 9 orphons, were left out of the earlier analysis of approximately 500 of the donors. Most CMV-associated TCR beta chains appeared to be HLA-restricted in a later analysis, and the HLA associations seemed to be driven largely by CMV exposure. According to a later analysis, parvovirus B19, influenza, CMV and Epstein-Barr virus appeared linked to several top co-occurrence clusters. The study listed 150 to 200 TCR beta chains as associated with cytomegalovirus. In a later analysis, HLA-associated TCR beta chains were found to be more clonally expanded and to have lower generation probabilities than equally common non-associated chains. In an earlier analysis of about 550 of the donors, most TCR beta V segments were observed in productive rearrangements about 87% or about 30% of the time, broadly matching IMGT annotations.

In total, over 600 healthy bone marrow donors made up the cohort. Cohort members were all nominally healthy when sampled, although unrecorded immune exposures were likely present. The donor tested CMV seropositive, placing the donor among the 289 seropositive members of the cohort. A peripheral blood sample was provided by each donor, and peripheral blood mononuclear cells were used for TCR beta sequencing. The Qiagen DNeasy Blood Extraction Kit was used to extract genomic DNA from the blood cell samples. For this clone: Its antigen remains unidentified. Per-base quality was not reported, and no clone a single base away is much larger than it.

The material sequenced was PBMCs. This clonotype originated in a man aged 40-55 years in good health and CMV-seropositive.

CDR3 protein: CASSADWAGELFF. Here is the DNA: TGTGCCAGCAGTGCCGACTGGGCCGGGGAGCTGTTTTTT. The chain uses TRBV6-4 and TRBJ2-2; confidence is insufficient to name the D gene. V is shortened by 4 bases, J by 6 bases, and the region joining them spans 9 bases. The CDR3 runs 13 residues from the cysteine to the phenylalanine. Just the 39-base CDR3 DNA is kept, in frame starting at base 1. According to the germline V gene, CDR1 reads MRHNA and CDR2 reads SNTAGT.